This T cell receptor beta chain came from a study of blood T cell repertoires in COVID-19 (dated by TCRdb to 2020 to 2021). About the full investigation: Collaborator samples came from the United States, Italy and Spain and covered acute and convalescent phases of COVID-19. The material from the prospective study consisted of cDNA or gDNA derived from T cells, B-cell-depleted T cells, or PBMCs. The dataset comprised deeply sampled blood TCRbeta repertoires from subjects exposed to, actively infected with, or recovered from COVID-19. The repertoires were made available in a free public database intended to serve as a resource for research on the immune response to SARS-CoV-2. Samples came from the ongoing ImmuneRACE study (first 160 participants) plus 1,254 subjects from 6 global collaborators. The sample metadata nearly always contained a de-identified subject ID, COVID-19 status, age in years and sex. HLA class I and class II types, where available, came from metadata supplied by the sample provider rather than from assay-based typing. The paper as a whole reports these results and caveats: The amount of clinical and demographic metadata varied by source and participant and was provided uncurated.

The collaborating institutions used their own protocols to collect whole blood in K2EDTA tubes. For TCRbeta analysis, collaborators shipped samples in one of three forms: frozen whole blood, isolated PBMCs, or DNA extracted from either of those sample types. Concerning this clone: No antigen is known for it. Within one base of it there is no much larger clone, and no base qualities were kept.

CDR1 SGHVS and CDR2 FNYEAQ were looked up in the germline V gene. V trim: 2 bases; J trim: 6 bases; unmatched bases: 6. The cysteine opens and the phenylalanine closes a CDR3 of 14 amino acids. Only CDR3 DNA is held: 42 bases, read in frame from base 1. TCRbeta CDR3 regions were amplified from genomic DNA by means of the immunoSEQ Assay, a bias-controlled multiplex PCR. The source study handled its data this way. Within the assay, amplification of reference gene primers was used to estimate how many nucleated cells each sample contained. Sequence reads were collapsed and filtered to measure the absolute abundance of every unique TCRbeta CDR3 rearrangement. For each sample, productive Simpson clonality was calculated as the square root of Simpson's diversity index over productive rearrangements. Sourced from immuneACCESS, this table was stored by TCRdb with only in-frame sequences that have V and J called. A share of the clones is absent; for the studies checked, an unresolved V gene accounts for under half, and the remainder has no known explanation. The DNA gave D and trimming, while V, J and clone size come from that table. The sample table lists about 34,000 clones, around 80% of them with a count of one. Together, the top ten hold under 35% of the sample.

Here the chain combines TRBV7-6 and TRBJ2-7, with 8 bases aligning to TRBD1. This clonotype originated in an older man with acute or convalescent COVID-19. The sample taken for sequencing was peripheral blood. The DNA sequence is as follows: TGTGCCAGCAGCTTAACCCCGGACAGGGTCGAGCAGTACTTC. Translated, this is CASSLTPDRVEQYF.